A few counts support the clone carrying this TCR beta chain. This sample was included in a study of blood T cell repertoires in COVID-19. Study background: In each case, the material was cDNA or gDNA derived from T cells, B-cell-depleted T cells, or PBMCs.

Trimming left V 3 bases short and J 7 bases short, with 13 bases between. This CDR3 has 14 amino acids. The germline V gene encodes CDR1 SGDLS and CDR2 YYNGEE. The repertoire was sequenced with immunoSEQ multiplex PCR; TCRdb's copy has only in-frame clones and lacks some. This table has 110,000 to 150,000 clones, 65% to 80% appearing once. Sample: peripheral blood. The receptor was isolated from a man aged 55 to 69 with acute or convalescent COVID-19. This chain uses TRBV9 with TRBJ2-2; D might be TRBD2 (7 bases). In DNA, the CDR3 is TGTGCCAGCAGCGCAAACAGGGAGGGCGGGGAGCTGTTTTTT. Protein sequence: CASSANREGGELFF. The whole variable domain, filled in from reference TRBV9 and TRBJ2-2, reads DSGVTQTPKHLITATGQRVTLRCSPRSGDLSVYWYQQSLDQGLQFLIQYYNGEERAKGNILERFSAQQFPDLHSELNLSSLELGDSALYFCASSANREGGELFFGEGSRLTVL.